This T cell receptor (beta chain) originates from a study of blood T cells in healthy people across ages. In this sample, this clonotype turned up many times. Primed by a sample-barcoded 5' primer and a J-beta primer mix, a second PCR proceeded for roughly 7 to 11 cycles. There were at least 3 million CDR3-containing paired-end reads obtained from each sample. TCRdb reprocessed the 5' RACE reads with MiXCR, giving one entry per CDR3 protein. In the table there are hundreds of thousands of distinct CDR3 sequences, 40% to 45% of which are singletons. The sequencing sample was made of blood. The TCR originated in an elderly man in good health.

CDR3 sequence: CASSVGFSGSYNEQFF. The CDR3 region has the DNA TGTGCCAGCAGCGTTGGTTTTAGCGGCTCCTACAATGAGCAGTTCTTC. The chain recombines TRBV9 with TRBJ2-1; the D gene is possibly TRBD2 (6 bases). The ends were cut back, 2 bases at V and 0 bases at J, with 12 bases in the middle. The CDR3 has 16 amino acids. The V gene's germline CDR1 is SGDLS and CDR2 YYNGEE.